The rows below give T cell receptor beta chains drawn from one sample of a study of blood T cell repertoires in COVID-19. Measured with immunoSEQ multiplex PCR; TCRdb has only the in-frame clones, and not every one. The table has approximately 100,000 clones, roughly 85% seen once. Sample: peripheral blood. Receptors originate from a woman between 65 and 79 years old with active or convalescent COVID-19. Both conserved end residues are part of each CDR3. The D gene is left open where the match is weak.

CDR3aa: CASSLRAPQDSNYGYTF
j_gene: TRBJ1-2
d_gene: -
v_gene: TRBV14

CDR3aa: CAWNERGYGYTF
j_gene: TRBJ1-2
d_gene: -
v_gene: TRBV30

CDR3aa: CASRPTDRQGETQYF
j_gene: TRBJ2-5
d_gene: TRBD1
v_gene: TRBV28

CDR3aa: CASSPRGTGGTGELFF
j_gene: TRBJ2-2
d_gene: TRBD2
v_gene: TRBV4-1

CDR3aa: CASSRPSGSGFGELFF
j_gene: TRBJ2-2
d_gene: TRBD2
v_gene: TRBV28

CDR3aa: CASSGYTGKEAFF
j_gene: TRBJ1-1
d_gene: -
v_gene: TRBV2

CDR3aa: CASNRGNQDDLCF
j_gene: TRBJ2-4
d_gene: -
v_gene: TRBV5-1

CDR3aa: CASSLARRGRGAFF
j_gene: TRBJ1-1
d_gene: -
v_gene: TRBV7-2

CDR3aa: CASSVGKESPLHF
j_gene: TRBJ1-6
d_gene: -
v_gene: TRBV9

CDR3aa: CASSPTGEVNSPLHF
j_gene: TRBJ1-6
d_gene: TRBD1
v_gene: TRBV18

CDR3aa: CASSDAGEQFF
j_gene: TRBJ2-1
d_gene: -
v_gene: TRBV6-1

CDR3aa: CASSQLSWTSGEQYF
j_gene: TRBJ2-7
d_gene: TRBD2
v_gene: TRBV7-2

CDR3aa: CASRRTGADYNSPLHF
j_gene: TRBJ1-6
d_gene: TRBD1
v_gene: TRBV19

CDR3aa: CASSQRTSRYNEQFF
j_gene: TRBJ2-1
d_gene: TRBD2
v_gene: TRBV6-2/TRBV6-3

CDR3aa: CASSQDLRTGDEQYF
j_gene: TRBJ2-7
d_gene: TRBD1
v_gene: TRBV4-2

CDR3aa: CASSPTGGFYEQYF
j_gene: TRBJ2-7
d_gene: TRBD1
v_gene: TRBV6-5

CDR3aa: CASSHRDRDNSPLHF
j_gene: TRBJ1-6
d_gene: -
v_gene: TRBV4-1

CDR3aa: CASSSSQPQHF
j_gene: TRBJ1-5
d_gene: -
v_gene: TRBV12-3/TRBV12-4

CDR3aa: CASSINIQGYYEKLFF
j_gene: TRBJ1-4
d_gene: -
v_gene: TRBV19

CDR3aa: CASSLGQGISGANVLTF
j_gene: TRBJ2-6
d_gene: TRBD1
v_gene: TRBV28

CDR3aa: CASSIYSRSDTQYF
j_gene: TRBJ2-3
d_gene: -
v_gene: TRBV7-9

CDR3aa: CASGGRGHQPQHF
j_gene: TRBJ1-5
d_gene: -
v_gene: TRBV28

CDR3aa: CASSETEAYEQYF
j_gene: TRBJ2-7
d_gene: -
v_gene: TRBV5-6

CDR3aa: CASSFRGQTNEKLFF
j_gene: TRBJ1-4
d_gene: TRBD1
v_gene: TRBV5-5

CDR3aa: CASSRSRDRTYEQYF
j_gene: TRBJ2-7
d_gene: -
v_gene: TRBV18

CDR3aa: CASSFYGGVMAQYF
j_gene: TRBJ2-5
d_gene: -
v_gene: TRBV28

CDR3aa: CASRGTRGPSYNEQFF
j_gene: TRBJ2-1
d_gene: TRBD1
v_gene: TRBV28

CDR3aa: CASSLDQYNEQFF
j_gene: TRBJ2-1
d_gene: -
v_gene: TRBV7-2

CDR3aa: CASSPPVQAFYGYTF
j_gene: TRBJ1-2
d_gene: -
v_gene: TRBV18

CDR3aa: CASSLTSPGGETQYF
j_gene: TRBJ2-5
d_gene: TRBD2
v_gene: TRBV5-1

CDR3aa: CASSRQGGLNTEAFF
j_gene: TRBJ1-1
d_gene: TRBD1
v_gene: TRBV9

CDR3aa: CASSPRTGTNTGELFF
j_gene: TRBJ2-2
d_gene: TRBD1
v_gene: TRBV5-6

CDR3aa: CATSAHGTGGFGQFF
j_gene: TRBJ2-1
d_gene: TRBD1
v_gene: TRBV24-1

CDR3aa: CASSQEATEETQYF
j_gene: TRBJ2-5
d_gene: -
v_gene: TRBV4-2

CDR3aa: CASRGLAVSTDTQYF
j_gene: TRBJ2-3
d_gene: TRBD2
v_gene: TRBV2

CDR3aa: CASRQGQGIGYEQYF
j_gene: TRBJ2-7
d_gene: TRBD1
v_gene: TRBV6-5

CDR3aa: CASSLETGLRLFF
j_gene: TRBJ2-1
d_gene: -
v_gene: TRBV27

CDR3aa: CASSSFSGRVSKNIQYF
j_gene: TRBJ2-4
d_gene: TRBD2
v_gene: TRBV6-2/TRBV6-3

CDR3aa: CASSGDTYEQYF
j_gene: TRBJ2-7
d_gene: -
v_gene: TRBV10-1

CDR3aa: CASSVVSGRGAGELFF
j_gene: TRBJ2-2
d_gene: TRBD2
v_gene: TRBV9

CDR3aa: CASSPRTGTNTEAFF
j_gene: TRBJ1-1
d_gene: -
v_gene: TRBV18

CDR3aa: CASSIGSGGTYNEQFF
j_gene: TRBJ2-1
d_gene: TRBD2
v_gene: TRBV19

CDR3aa: CASSEGTGGTEAFF
j_gene: TRBJ1-1
d_gene: TRBD1
v_gene: TRBV2

CDR3aa: CASSSTPSGLSYNEQFF
j_gene: TRBJ2-1
d_gene: TRBD2
v_gene: TRBV19

CDR3aa: CATQNTEAFF
j_gene: TRBJ1-1
d_gene: -
v_gene: TRBV14

CDR3aa: CASSISGVSYNEQFF
j_gene: TRBJ2-1
d_gene: TRBD2
v_gene: TRBV5-4

CDR3aa: CASSYSGGRADEQFF
j_gene: TRBJ2-1
d_gene: TRBD2
v_gene: TRBV6-2/TRBV6-3

CDR3aa: CASSGPGQETQYF
j_gene: TRBJ2-5
d_gene: -
v_gene: TRBV25-1